The present entry profiles one T cell receptor (beta chain) with its context. The data were obtained in a study of Ad26.COV2.S vaccination and SARS-CoV-2 variants. The repertoire was sequenced with immunoSEQ multiplex PCR; TCRdb's copy has only in-frame clones and lacks some. The sample has fewer than 900,000 clones, roughly 90% seen once. Stated treatment: roughly 19 received Ad26.COV2.S at low or high dose, single or two shots; 5 received placebo; per-sample allocation not given. Specimens were obtained on day 63 following the first vaccine or placebo injection. V lost 1 base and J 5 bases, leaving 11 bases between the germline ends. The CDR3 length is 15 residues. Germline loops: CDR1 SGHAT, CDR2 FQNNGV.

The sequencing here drew on peripheral blood, taken in a trial of Ad26.COV2.S vaccine versus placebo. The receptor's source is a person aged 18 to 65 who received the Ad26.COV2.S COVID-19 vaccine or a placebo. The chain is built from TRBV11-2 and TRBJ2-2; tentatively, D is TRBD1 (7 bases). CDR3 loop: CASSLVAGGTGELFF. The CDR3 region has the DNA TGTGCCAGCAGCTTAGTGGCAGGGGGGACCGGGGAGCTGTTTTTT.